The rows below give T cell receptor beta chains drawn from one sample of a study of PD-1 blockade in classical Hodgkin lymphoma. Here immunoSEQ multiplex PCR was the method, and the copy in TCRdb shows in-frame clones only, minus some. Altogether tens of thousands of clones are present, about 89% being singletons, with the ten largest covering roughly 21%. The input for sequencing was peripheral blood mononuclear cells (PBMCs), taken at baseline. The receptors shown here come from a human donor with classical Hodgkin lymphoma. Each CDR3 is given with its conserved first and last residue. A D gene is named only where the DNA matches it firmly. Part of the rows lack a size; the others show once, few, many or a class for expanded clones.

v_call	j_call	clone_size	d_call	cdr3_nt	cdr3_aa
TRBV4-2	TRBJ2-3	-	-	TGTGCCAGCAGCCAAGGGACTCCCTTCTTCACAGATACGCAGTATTTT	CASSQGTPFFTDTQYF
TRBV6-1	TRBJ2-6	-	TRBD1	TGTGCCAGCAGTGTACAGGGGGCCCGCTCCTCTGGGGCCAACGTCCTGACTTTC	CASSVQGARSSGANVLTF
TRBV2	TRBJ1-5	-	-	TGTGCCAGCAGTGACAGTAGCAATCAGCCCCAGCATTTT	CASSDSSNQPQHF
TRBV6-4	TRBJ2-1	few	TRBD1	TGTGCCAGCAGTGACACTCCGGGACAGGGCAGGGGTGAGCAGTTCTTC	CASSDTPGQGRGEQFF
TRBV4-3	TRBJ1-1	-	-	TGCGCCAGCAGCCAAGATTCGCCCGGTCCCCAGGCTTTCTTT	CASSQDSPGPQAFF
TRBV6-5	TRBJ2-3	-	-	TGTGCCAGCAGTTTTTTAGATACGCAGTATTTT	CASSFLDTQYF
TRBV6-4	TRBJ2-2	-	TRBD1	TGTGCCAGCAGCCCCACCCTGGGACAGTTCACCGGGGAGCTGTTTTTT	CASSPTLGQFTGELFF
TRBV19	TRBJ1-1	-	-	TGTGCCAGCCTCCTCCGCCCGAACACTGAAGCTTTCTTT	CASLLRPNTEAFF
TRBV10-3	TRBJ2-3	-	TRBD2	TGTGCCATCAGTGAGCCTAGCGGGGGCACAGATACGCAGTATTTT	CAISEPSGGTDTQYF
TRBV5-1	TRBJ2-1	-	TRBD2	TGCGCCAGCAGCTCTACTAGCGGGAGGATCGGCTACAATGAGCAGTTCTTC	CASSSTSGRIGYNEQFF
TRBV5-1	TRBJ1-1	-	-	TGCGCCAGCAGCTCGGCGGCCGGTTTTAACACTGAAGCTTTCTTT	CASSSAAGFNTEAFF